Following are 5 T cell receptor beta chains from one sample sequenced in a study of shared clonotypes between healthy human individuals. The table came from immunoSEQ multiplex PCR; TCRdb's copy has only in-frame clones and leaves some out. The sample consists of hundreds of thousands of clones, 97% of them appearing once. The sequencing sample was made of naive CD4+ T cells sorted from blood. Subset meaning: CD45RA+ positively selected. These receptor sequences come from a woman aged 30 to 39 in good health.

The chain links TRBV7-2 to TRBJ2-4, with TRBD1 as a possible D gene (5 bases). Deletions cut 3 bases from V and 6 bases from J, with 12 bases between. The CDR3 has 14 residues. Germline loops: CDR1 SGHTA, CDR2 FQGNSA. The DNA for the CDR3 is TGTGCCAGCAGCTTGGGCTCCCAGGGAAACATTCAGTACTTC. Protein: CASSLGSQGNIQYF. Filled out from reference TRBV7-2 and TRBJ2-4, the complete variable domain reads GAGVSQSPSNKVTEKGKDVELRCDPISGHTALYWYRQSLGQGLEFLIYFQGNSAPDKSGLPSDRFSAERTGGSVSTLTIQRTQQEDSAVYLCASSLGSQGNIQYFGAGTRLSVL.

The chain combines TRBV28 with TRBJ2-3, with D perhaps TRBD2 (5 bases). The CDR3 length is 15 residues. From germline, CDR1 is MDHEN and CDR2 SYDVKM. V was cut by 7 bases and J by 1 base, with 15 bases left in between. The CDR3 nucleotides read TGTGCCAGCACCTTGCAGCGGTGGGGCACAGATACGCAGTATTTT. It yields the protein CASTLQRWGTDTQYF.

The chain employs TRBV20-1 and TRBJ2-7; D not certain. V gave up 4 bases and J gave up 5 bases, with 9 bases separating them. Germline V gene data show CDR1 as DFQATT and CDR2 as SNEGSKA (reference sequence). The CDR3 consists of 11 residues. CDR3 loop: CSAIQSHEQYF. The DNA of the CDR3 is TGCAGTGCTATTCAAAGTCACGAGCAGTACTTC.

The chain is built from TRBV28 and TRBJ2-7; tentatively, D is TRBD1 (6 bases). The CDR3 runs to 15 residues. V lost 6 bases and J 4 bases, leaving 19 bases between the germline ends. Germline V gene lookup returns CDR1 MDHEN and CDR2 SYDVKM. CDR3 amino acids: CASRGPGHRTYEQYF. The CDR3, as DNA: TGTGCCAGCAGAGGACCGGGACACCGGACGTACGAGCAGTACTTC.

This clone was seen a few times. The CDR3 region is CASSLSSAGNTIYF. The CDR3 DNA reads as TGTGCCAGCAGCTTATCGAGTGCTGGAAACACCATATATTTT. The chain links TRBV7-8 to TRBJ1-3; no clear D gene. Deletions cut 2 bases from V and 2 bases from J, with 7 bases between. This CDR3 region has 14 residues. Germline lookup yields CDR1 SGHVS and CDR2 FQNEAQ.